These 18 T cell receptor beta chains share one sample of origin, sequenced in a study of cytomegalovirus exposure and HLA in healthy donors. Researchers ran the PCR with 60 Vbeta and 13 Jbeta primers. Measured with immunoSEQ multiplex PCR; TCRdb has only the in-frame clones, and not every one. The sample includes about 150,000 clones, roughly 77% of them seen just once. Sequenced sample: PBMCs. These TCRs come from a man aged 25 to 40 in good health and CMV-seropositive.

This chain links TRBV10-3 with TRBJ2-2; D gene ambiguous. Germline loops: CDR1 ENHRY, CDR2 SYGVKD. V lost 3 bases to trimming and J lost 0 bases, with 5 bases between them. The length of the CDR3 is 14 residues. CDR3 region: CAISEQANTGELFF. The DNA of the CDR3 is TGTGCCATCAGTGAACAAGCGAACACCGGGGAGCTGTTTTTT.

The J gene is TRBJ1-1, the V gene TRBV16; no clear D. The CDR3 runs to 15 residues. Germline lookup yields CDR1 KGHSY and CDR2 FQNENV. Trimming pared 4 bases from V and 5 bases from J, leaving 17 bases between. The chain's CDR3 is CASSPRAGRWTEAFF. The CDR3 coding sequence is TGTGCCAGCAGCCCCCGAGCCGGGAGGTGGACTGAAGCTTTCTTT.

In this sample, this clone turned up a few times. V usage is TRBV5-4 and J usage is TRBJ2-5; TRBD2 matches 10 bases. CDR1 and CDR2 from the germline V gene are SGHNT and YYREEE (reference sequence). Unmatched junction bases numbered 0, after V lost 2 bases and J lost 5 bases. The length of the CDR3 is 13 residues. DNA for the CDR3: TGTGCCAGCAGCTTTAGCGGGAGGGAGACCCAGTACTTC. As protein: CASSFSGRETQYF.

The chain links TRBV30 to TRBJ1-1; 7 bases map to TRBD1. The CDR3 spans 13 residues. V gave up 5 bases and J gave up 1 base; unmatched junction bases: 4. Germline V gene sequence: CDR1 GTSNPN, CDR2 SVGIG (reference sequence). The CDR3 nucleotides are TGTGCCTGGGTCCCAGGGGGGAACACTGAAGCTTTCTTT. Amino acids: CAWVPGGNTEAFF.

J is TRBJ1-1 and V is TRBV18; perhaps TRBD1 as D (6 bases). Deletions cut 3 bases from V and 7 bases from J, with 18 bases between. CDR3 length: 15 residues. Germline V gene data show CDR1 as KGHSH and CDR2 as LQKENI. The CDR3 protein is CASSPGAGYMDEAFF. The CDR3 nucleotides are TGTGCCAGCTCACCGGGGGCCGGCTATATGGATGAAGCTTTCTTT.

The rearrangement uses TRBV10-2 and TRBJ2-1; 10 bases fit TRBD2. The CDR3 spans 14 residues. Germline-derived CDR1 and CDR2 are WSHSY and SAAADI. After removal of 6 bases from V and 7 bases from J, the junction contained 6 bases not matched to a gene. The CDR3 nucleotides read TGCGCCAGCAGCGCTAGCGGGAGTCAGAATGAGCAGTTCTTC. Protein: CASSASGSQNEQFF.

The chain links TRBV13 to TRBJ2-1; TRBD2 aligns across 7 bases. Germline trimming cut 0 bases from V and 2 bases from J; bases unmatched to any gene: 13. The CDR3 consists of 19 residues. Germline assignment: CDR1 PRHDT and CDR2 FYEKMQ (reference sequence). This chain's CDR3 is CASSLGGTTPRGAYNEQFF. CDR3 nucleotides: TGTGCCAGCAGCTTAGGTGGGACTACACCACGGGGGGCCTACAATGAGCAGTTCTTC.

The chain links TRBV28 to TRBJ1-1, with 9 bases identical to TRBD1. J was trimmed by 6 bases and V by 3 bases; bases with no gene match: 5. Germline V gene data show CDR1 as MDHEN and CDR2 as SYDVKM. This CDR3 comprises 14 residues. This CDR3 reads CASSLGQGAAEAFF. In DNA form, the CDR3 reads TGTGCCAGCAGTTTGGGACAGGGTGCTGCTGAAGCTTTCTTT.

This clone appeared a single time. The chain employs TRBV5-5 and TRBJ2-3, with 9 bases fitting TRBD1. J gave up 6 bases and V 3 bases, and 8 bases lay outside the gene matches. This CDR3 region has 15 residues. The germline V gene encodes CDR1 SGHKS and CDR2 YYEKEE (reference sequence). The DNA for the CDR3 is TGTGCCAGCAGCTGGGAACAGGGGGCAAAGGATACGCAGTATTTT. Amino acids: CASSWEQGAKDTQYF.

This clone has more than one count but fewer than ten. The gene calls are TRBV6-5 and TRBJ1-2; 9 bases are shared with TRBD1. This CDR3 is built from 15 residues. The junction had 11 bases not matched to a gene; V was cut back by 5 bases and J by 7 bases. In germline, CDR1 is MNHEY, CDR2 SVGAGI. The CDR3 DNA sequence: TGTGCCAGCAGTCGCGCCGGGACAGGGAATAGTGGCTACACCTTC. Its protein product is CASSRAGTGNSGYTF.

This chain links TRBV2 with TRBJ2-3; D is perhaps TRBD2 (6 bases). Trimming left V 7 bases short and J 3 bases short, with 17 bases between. Germline V lookup: CDR1 SNHLY, CDR2 FYNNEI. CDR3 length equals 15 residues. The CDR3 DNA reads as TGTGCCAGCACGGTAGAGACTAGTTCAACAGATACGCAGTATTTT. Residues: CASTVETSSTDTQYF.

This clone came up once. This chain connects TRBV2 to TRBJ1-2; 11 nucleotides line up with TRBD1. Germline CDR1 reads SNHLY; CDR2 reads FYNNEI. The CDR3 loop spans 15 amino acids. The junction had 6 bases not matched to a gene; V was cut back by 6 bases and J by 3 bases. CDR3 in amino acids: CASREPGQGDYGYTF. CDR3 DNA sequence: TGTGCCAGCAGGGAACCGGGACAGGGGGACTATGGCTACACCTTC.

V is TRBV13 and J is TRBJ2-5, with TRBD2 identical over 8 bases. The germline V gene has CDR1 PRHDT and CDR2 FYEKMQ (reference sequence). J lost 4 bases, V lost 5 bases, and 12 bases had no gene match. The CDR3 loop spans 16 amino acids. The CDR3 loop is CASSRQLAALGETQYF. The CDR3 DNA sequence: TGTGCCAGCAGCCGCCAACTAGCGGCACTTGGAGAGACCCAGTACTTC.

This clone was counted a few times. This chain connects TRBV5-4 to TRBJ2-7; 9 nucleotides match TRBD1. The CDR3 is 14 amino acids. The germline V gene has CDR1 SGHNT and CDR2 YYREEE (reference sequence). The V gene end was trimmed by 4 bases and the J gene end by 4 bases; junction bases not matched to a gene: 6. CDR3: CASSLGQGRYEQYF. The DNA of the CDR3 is TGTGCCAGCAGCCTGGGACAGGGAAGGTACGAGCAGTACTTC.

A few counts support this clone. This rearrangement joins TRBV5-1 to TRBJ2-2, with D tentatively TRBD2 (6 bases). Trimming shortened V by 0 bases and J by 6 bases, and 15 bases separated the two germline ends. The CDR3 loop spans 16 amino acids. Per germline, CDR1 SGHRS and CDR2 YFSETQ. CDR3 coding DNA: TGCGCCAGCAGCTTGGCCGGGAGTGGGAATCCCGGGGAGCTGTTTTTT. This sequence encodes CASSLAGSGNPGELFF. The complete variable domain, with remaining parts taken from reference TRBV5-1 and TRBJ2-2, reads KAGVTQTPRYLIKTRGQQVTLSCSPISGHRSVSWYQQTPGQGLQFLFEYFSETQRNKGNFPGRFSGRQFSNSRSEMNVSTLELGDSALYLCASSLAGSGNPGELFFGEGSRLTVL.

The gene calls are TRBV19 and TRBJ1-1, with TRBD1 matching 7 bases. V shed 4 bases and J 3 bases; nucleotides not matched to a gene: 11. This CDR3 contains 16 residues. The V gene's germline CDR1 is LNHDA and CDR2 SQIVND (reference sequence). The CDR3 is CASSRLTGVGYTEAFF. The CDR3 DNA is TGTGCCAGTAGTAGACTAACAGGGGTGGGGTACACTGAAGCTTTCTTT.

V and J are TRBV7-9 and TRBJ1-2, with a possible D match to TRBD1 (5 bases). The CDR3 is 16 residues long. V was trimmed by 1 base and J by 0 bases, leaving 12 bases between them. Germline assignment: CDR1 SEHNR and CDR2 FQNEAQ (reference sequence). The CDR3: CASSLGLDTTNYGYTF. CDR3 nucleotides: TGTGCCAGCAGCTTAGGGTTGGACACGACTAACTATGGCTACACCTTC.

This chain joins TRBV19 and TRBJ2-5; D might be TRBD1 (6 bases). The CDR3 loop spans 15 amino acids. V was pared by 6 bases and J by 2 bases, with 16 bases between. Germline CDR1 LNHDA, CDR2 SQIVND (reference sequence). CDR3 DNA sequence: TGTGCCAGTAGGAAGGTTGGGGGCGGTCAAGAGACCCAGTACTTC. Its translation: CASRKVGGGQETQYF.